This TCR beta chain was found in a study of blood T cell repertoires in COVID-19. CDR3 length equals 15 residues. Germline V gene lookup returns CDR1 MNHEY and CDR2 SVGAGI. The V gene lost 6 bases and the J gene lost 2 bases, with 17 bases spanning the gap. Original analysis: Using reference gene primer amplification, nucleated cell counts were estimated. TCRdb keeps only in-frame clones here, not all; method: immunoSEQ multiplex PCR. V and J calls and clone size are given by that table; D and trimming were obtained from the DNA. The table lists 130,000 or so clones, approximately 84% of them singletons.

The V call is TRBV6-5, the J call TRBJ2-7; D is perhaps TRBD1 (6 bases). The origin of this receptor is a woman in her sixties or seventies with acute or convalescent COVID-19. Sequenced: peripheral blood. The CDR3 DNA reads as TGTGCCAGCAGCTCGGACAGCAGAAAACCCTACGAGCAGTACGTC. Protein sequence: CASSSDSRKPYEQYV.